The sequence of this T cell receptor (beta chain) was determined in a study of CD4 T cells in relation to SARS-CoV-2 and coronaviruses. General observations from the study: In around 60% of donors, memory CD4+ clonotypes crossrecognized SARS-CoV-2 and at least one common cold coronavirus spike.

CD4+ T cells from unexposed donors were obtained before the COVID-19 pandemic (2011-2018). Isolation of CD4+ T cells took place after approximately 11 days in culture. V lost 1 base, J lost 2 bases, and 7 bases stayed unmatched. Germline V CDR1 and CDR2: LGHDT, YNNKEL (reference sequence). The CDR3 is made up of 16 amino acids. The repertoire was sequenced with immunoSEQ multiplex PCR; TCRdb's copy has only in-frame clones and lacks some. The sample shows 18,000 or so clones, 60% to 85% of them seen only once. This clone was detected only a few times. Antigen: not known. The V gene is TRBV3-1 (or the pseudogene TRBV3-2), the J gene TRBJ2-7; 8 bases are a match to TRBD2. The receptor was isolated from a human donor in good health. The sample was CD4+ T cells from PBMCs, cultured in vitro. CDR3 in amino acids: CASSQGSPGLAYEQYF. The DNA of the CDR3 is TGTGCCAGCAGCCAAGGCTCCCCGGGACTAGCCTACGAGCAGTACTTC.